The clone carrying this T cell receptor beta chain has ten or more counts. The source of the sample is a study of T cells in Graves' hyperthyroidism and ophthalmopathy. In the study overall: Peripheral blood sampling occurred at initial diagnosis, before any treatment.

Amplification of TCR beta CDR3 regions used RNA as the template. The study used the HTBI primer set for a first-round RT-PCR of the TCR CDR3. TCRdb recomputed calls from the multiplex PCR reads with MiXCR, one row per CDR3 protein. Of under 550,000 distinct CDR3 sequences detected, about 20% appear once; the ten largest clones hold about 50%. Germline CDR1 is SGHVS and CDR2 is FNYEAQ. This CDR3 is 11 amino acids long. Trimming removed 5 bases at V and 4 bases at J, with 2 bases between. The origin of this receptor is a man aged 35-49 years with Graves' ophthalmopathy. The chain has TRBV7-6 and TRBJ2-2; the D is unclear. Sequenced material: blood. The CDR3 coding sequence is TGTGCCAGCAGCACCACCGGGGAGCTGTTTTTT. It encodes CASSTTGELFF. Filled out from reference TRBV7-6 and TRBJ2-2, the complete variable domain reads GAGVSQSPRYKVTKRGQDVALRCDPISGHVSLYWYRQALGQGPEFLTYFNYEAQQDKSGLPNDRFSAERPEGSISTLTIQRTEQRDSAMYRCASSTTGELFFGEGSRLTVL.